Each of the 18 T cell receptor beta chains below was sequenced from the same sample in a study of T cell changes during pregnancy in multiple sclerosis. Libraries were prepared by immunoSEQ multiplex PCR; TCRdb keeps only in-frame clonotypes and omits some of them. The table includes about 39,000 clones, less than 95% detected once. The material was peripheral blood, obtained in the third trimester of pregnancy. Receptor source: a female donor with multiple sclerosis, enrolled in a pregnancy study.

This sequence joins TRBV21-1 and TRBJ2-7; no check of the table's D call, TRBD2, against the DNA was made. TRBV21-1 is given as a pseudogene. The CDR3 length is 17 residues. In DNA, the CDR3 is TGTGCCAGCAGCAAAGCTTCTAGGGGGGGCCGCTCCTACGAGCAGTACTTC. Its translation: CASSKASRGGRSYEQYF.

This clone has a handful of counts. The V gene is TRBV7-2, the J gene TRBJ2-7, with TRBD1 matching over 8 bases. V trimming: 9 bases; J trimming: 3 bases; junction bases outside the gene matches: 7. Germline V CDR1 and CDR2: SGHTA, FQGNSA. The CDR3 loop spans 13 amino acids. This CDR3 is CASGQGPDYEQYF. The CDR3 DNA reads TGTGCCAGTGGACAGGGCCCAGACTACGAGCAGTACTTC.

Only a few counts were recorded for this clone. CDR3 DNA sequence: TGTGCCAGCAGTTCCCAAGGACAGGGGACCGGGGAGCTGTTTTTT. Protein product: CASSSQGQGTGELFF. This chain joins TRBV6-5 and TRBJ2-2, with TRBD1 matching 9 bases. The germline V gene has CDR1 MNHEY and CDR2 SVGAGI. Germline trimming cut 4 bases from V and 5 bases from J; bases unmatched to any gene: 5. The CDR3 is made up of 15 amino acids.

The rearrangement joins TRBV18 to TRBJ2-2; no firm D call. Looked up from germline, CDR1 is KGHSH and CDR2 is LQKENI. V was pared by 3 bases and J by 0 bases, with 5 bases between. The CDR3 sequence is 14 residues long. CDR3: CASSPQTNTGELFF. CDR3 in DNA: TGTGCCAGCTCACCTCAAACGAACACCGGGGAGCTGTTTTTT.

The chain recombines TRBV19 with TRBJ1-5; D is perhaps TRBD1 (5 bases). V was trimmed by 5 bases and J by 4 bases, leaving 9 bases between them. Germline V gene lookup returns CDR1 LNHDA and CDR2 SQIVND (reference sequence). The CDR3 extends over 13 amino acids. This CDR3 is CASSPRQNQPQHF. CDR3 sequence (DNA): TGTGCCAGTAGTCCTCGACAGAATCAGCCCCAGCATTTT.

The chain combines TRBV6-1 with TRBJ2-2; TRBD2 matches at 10 bases. The CDR3 spans 15 residues. From germline, CDR1 is MNHNS and CDR2 SASEGT. V lost 5 bases and J lost 3; bases outside the gene matches: 3. In DNA, the CDR3 is TGTGCCAGCAGTAGTCTAGCGGGGGACACCGGGGAGCTGTTTTTT. It yields the protein CASSSLAGDTGELFF.

The chain recombines TRBV4-3 with TRBJ1-6; TRBD1 agrees at 7 bases. The length of the CDR3 is 15 residues. CDR1 and CDR2 from the germline V gene are LGHNA and YSLEER. V lost 5 bases, J lost 7 bases, and 8 bases stayed unmatched. This CDR3 is CASSYSGTANSPLHF. CDR3 DNA sequence: TGCGCCAGCAGCTACTCCGGGACAGCCAATTCACCCCTCCACTTT.

This clone has just one count. V and J are TRBV7-2 and TRBJ1-1; D is possibly TRBD1 (6 bases). CDR1 is SGHTA, CDR2 FQGNSA, per germline. V dropped 3 bases and J dropped 0 bases, with 8 bases sitting between them. This CDR3 has 14 residues. The CDR3: CASSFGGMNTEAFF. In DNA, the CDR3 is TGTGCCAGCAGCTTTGGGGGCATGAACACTGAAGCTTTCTTT.

V and J are TRBV27 and TRBJ2-7; TRBD1 matches at 7 bases. V trimming: 3 bases; J trimming: 3 bases; junction bases outside the gene matches: 8. CDR1 is MNHEY, CDR2 SMNVEV, per germline (reference sequence). This CDR3 is built from 15 residues. The CDR3, as DNA: TGTGCCAGCAGTTTTCTGGGACAGAAGAGCTACGAGCAGTACTTC. Protein product: CASSFLGQKSYEQYF.

The chain uses TRBV19 and TRBJ2-1, with TRBD1 as a possible D gene (7 bases). Trimming removed 3 bases at V and 3 bases at J, with 15 bases between. This CDR3 comprises 16 residues. Germline-derived CDR1 and CDR2 are LNHDA and SQIVND (reference sequence). CDR3 amino acids: CASSMGGQRYYNEQFF. The CDR3 DNA reads as TGTGCCAGTAGTATGGGGGGACAGAGATACTACAATGAGCAGTTCTTC.

This rearrangement joins TRBV7-9 to TRBJ2-3, with D perhaps matching TRBD2 (6 bases). There are 16 residues in the CDR3. Deletions cut 5 bases from V and 3 bases from J, with 18 bases between. CDR1 and CDR2 from the germline V gene are SEHNR and FQNEAQ (reference sequence). Written as DNA, the CDR3 is TGTGCCAGCAGCAAGAACGGGGGAGGTAGTACAGATACGCAGTATTTT. Its translation: CASSKNGGGSTDTQYF.

The table lists this clone with a few counts. CDR3 DNA sequence: TGTGCCAGCAGCGTAGCCTCGCGGAACACCGGGGAGCTGTTTTTT. Translation gives CASSVASRNTGELFF. The chain combines TRBV9 with TRBJ2-2; unclear D gene. V lost 0 bases to trimming and J lost 1 base, with 7 bases between them. Germline V gene lookup returns CDR1 SGDLS and CDR2 YYNGEE. The CDR3 has 15 amino acids. Variable domain in full (rest from reference TRBV9 and TRBJ2-2): DSGVTQTPKHLITATGQRVTLRCSPRSGDLSVYWYQQSLDQGLQFLIQYYNGEERAKGNILERFSAQQFPDLHSELNLSSLELGDSALYFCASSVASRNTGELFFGEGSRLTVL.

This clone was seen only once. The chain combines TRBV14 with TRBJ2-1; 8 bases map to TRBD2. The germline V gene has CDR1 SGHDN and CDR2 FVKESK. The CDR3 is 15 residues long. V was pared by 3 bases and J by 7 bases, with 8 bases of the junction left unmatched. CDR3 residues: CASSHGAGAGNEQFF. The CDR3 coding sequence is TGTGCCAGCAGCCACGGAGCGGGAGCGGGGAATGAGCAGTTCTTC.

The rearrangement uses TRBV28 and TRBJ2-4, with a possible D match to TRBD2 (6 bases). Trimming took off 7 bases at V and 0 bases at J, with 16 bases between the two ends. This CDR3 is 16 amino acids long. The germline gives CDR1 MDHEN, CDR2 SYDVKM. The CDR3 DNA follows: TGTGCCAGCACCCCGCTGGGGGGACGAGCCAAAAACATTCAGTACTTC. This gives the protein CASTPLGGRAKNIQYF.

CDR3: CASSFLQGQNTGELFF. CDR3 nucleotide sequence: TGTGCCAGCAGCTTCCTGCAGGGTCAAAACACCGGGGAGCTGTTTTTT. V gene TRBV7-6 combines with J gene TRBJ2-2; possible D gene TRBD1, 5 bases. The CDR3 consists of 16 residues. V was cut by 3 bases and J by 2 bases, with 13 bases left in between. Per germline, CDR1 SGHVS and CDR2 FNYEAQ.

The chain joins TRBV7-9 to TRBJ2-1; D might be TRBD1 (6 bases). V was trimmed by 9 bases and J by 5 bases, leaving 14 bases between them. The CDR3 contains 13 residues. CDR1 and CDR2 (germline): SEHNR, FQNEAQ (reference sequence). The CDR3 loop is CARQGSVDNEQFF. DNA of the CDR3: TGTGCCAGACAGGGTTCGGTTGACAATGAGCAGTTCTTC.

The chain employs TRBV5-1 and TRBJ1-2; TRBD1 matches at 8 bases. Germline V CDR1 and CDR2: SGHRS, YFSETQ. Unmatched junction bases numbered 5, after V lost 4 bases and J lost 0 bases. This CDR3 is 15 amino acids long. The CDR3 bases are TGCGCCAGCAGCCCCGACAGGGGCACTAACTATGGCTACACCTTC. Its protein is CASSPDRGTNYGYTF. Looking up the rest from reference TRBV5-1 and TRBJ1-2 gives the full variable domain: KAGVTQTPRYLIKTRGQQVTLSCSPISGHRSVSWYQQTPGQGLQFLFEYFSETQRNKGNFPGRFSGRQFSNSRSEMNVSTLELGDSALYLCASSPDRGTNYGYTFGSGTRLTVV.

This clone appeared once. This rearrangement joins TRBV9 to TRBJ1-6; D remains unclear. This CDR3 has 14 residues. Germline V CDR1 and CDR2: SGDLS, YYNGEE. Trimming stripped 5 bases from V and 9 bases from J, with 15 bases between. CDR3 loop: CASRSGADGSPLHF. CDR3 DNA sequence: TGTGCCAGCAGATCGGGAGCGGATGGTTCACCCCTCCACTTT.